This TCR beta chain was sequenced during a study of blood T cell repertoires in COVID-19. In this sample, this clone turned up once. Only in-frame clones appear in the TCRdb table, and some are missing; sequencing was by immunoSEQ multiplex PCR. The sample carries approximately 69,000 clones, 75% to 85% recorded once. The TCR comes from an older woman with acute or convalescent COVID-19. Sequencing was done on a sample of peripheral blood.

The CDR3 protein is CASSQTWRGTDTQYF. Written as DNA, the CDR3 is TGTGCCAGCAGCCAAACATGGAGGGGCACAGATACGCAGTATTTT. The chain recombines TRBV11-2 with TRBJ2-3, with D possibly TRBD2 on 6 matching bases. Deletions cut 5 bases from V and 1 base from J, with 13 bases between. CDR1 SGHAT and CDR2 FQNNGV come from the germline V gene. The CDR3 is made up of 15 amino acids. The entire variable domain, with the rest obtained from reference TRBV11-2 and TRBJ2-3, is as follows: EAGVAQSPRYKIIEKRQSVAFWCNPISGHATLYWYQQILGQGPKLLIQFQNNGVVDDSQLPKDRFSAERLKGVDSTLKIQPAKLEDSAVYLCASSQTWRGTDTQYFGPGTRLTVL.